Below are 23 T cell receptor beta chains sequenced from a single sample in a study of blood T cell repertoires in COVID-19. Produced via immunoSEQ multiplex PCR; TCRdb's table is partial and in-frame only. The table records approximately 100,000 clones, 70% to 85% of them present only once. Sequencing used peripheral blood. All receptors come from a man in his 70s with active or convalescent COVID-19.

The chain uses TRBV2 and TRBJ1-1, with TRBD1 identical over 8 bases. Losses at the gene ends were 3 bases for V and 3 bases for J; bases not matched to a gene: 3. The CDR3 totals 14 residues. Per germline, CDR1 SNHLY and CDR2 FYNNEI. The CDR3 here is CASSDRGLDTEAFF. The CDR3 region has the DNA TGTGCCAGCAGTGACAGGGGGCTCGACACTGAAGCTTTCTTT.

V is TRBV6-5 and J is TRBJ2-2; perhaps TRBD2 as D (5 bases). Germline V gene sequence: CDR1 MNHEY, CDR2 SVGAGI. V was pared by 2 bases and J by 0 bases, with 10 bases between. This CDR3 is built from 16 residues. The CDR3 coding sequence is TGTGCCAGCAGTTACGGAGGTTCAGCGAACACCGGGGAGCTGTTTTTT. Translating it yields CASSYGGSANTGELFF.

The V and J genes are TRBV5-6 and TRBJ2-5; 8 nucleotides match TRBD1. V dropped 3 bases and J dropped 3; count of bases not matched to a gene: 7. CDR1 SGHDT and CDR2 YYEEEE come from the germline V gene. The CDR3 has 15 residues. The CDR3 sequence: CASSSPTGAKETQYF. The CDR3 DNA reads as TGTGCCAGCAGCTCTCCGACAGGGGCCAAAGAGACCCAGTACTTC. Full variable domain (remainder filled in from reference TRBV5-6 and TRBJ2-5): DAGVTQSPTHLIKTRGQQVTLRCSPKSGHDTVSWYQQALGQGPQFIFQYYEEEERQRGNFPDRFSGHQFPNYSSELNVNALLLGDSALYLCASSSPTGAKETQYFGPGTRLLVL.

The chain combines TRBV7-9 with TRBJ1-1; 10 bases are shared with TRBD1. The CDR3 length is 15 residues. Germline values: CDR1 SEHNR, CDR2 FQNEAQ (reference sequence). With 4 bases clipped from V and 5 bases from J, the junction kept 7 bases outside the gene matches. CDR3 nucleotide sequence: TGTGCCAGCAGCTCGAAGACAGGGGGCTTAACTGAAGCTTTCTTT. It specifies CASSSKTGGLTEAFF.

The V and J genes are TRBV5-1 and TRBJ2-5, with D possibly TRBD2 on 5 matching bases. The V end was cut by 2 bases, the J end by 5 bases, with 13 bases between. The V gene's germline CDR1 is SGHRS and CDR2 YFSETQ. The CDR3 contains 14 residues. The DNA for the CDR3 is TGCGCCAGCAGCTTTGGGCTAGCTAGGGAGACCCAGTACTTC. Protein sequence: CASSFGLARETQYF.

About this clone itself: A read error may produce the germline difference seen at one junction end. This sequence joins TRBV12-3 or TRBV12-4 and TRBJ2-1; a possible D gene is TRBD1 (6 bases). The CDR3 extends over 11 amino acids. The CDR3 reads CASSFGGQMVF. The CDR3 DNA sequence: TGTGCCAGCAGTTTTGGGGGCCAGATGGTCTTC.

The chain links TRBV23-1 to TRBJ2-7; 11 nucleotides agree with TRBD2. TRBV23-1 is recorded as an ORF, its role being uncertain. J was trimmed by 2 bases and V by 3 bases; bases with no gene match: 6. The CDR3 has 16 residues. The CDR3 sequence is CASSHFLAGGPYEQYF. CDR3 nucleotides: TGCGCCAGCAGTCACTTCCTAGCGGGGGGACCCTACGAGCAGTACTTC.

The CDR3 loop is CASEAGGDEQYF. CDR3 DNA sequence: TGTGCTAGTGAGGCCGGGGGAGACGAGCAGTACTTC. This chain connects TRBV12-5 to TRBJ2-7, with a possible D match to TRBD2 (6 bases). Trimming took 7 bases from V and 5 from J, leaving 12 bases between them. Germline V gives CDR1 LGHNT, CDR2 FRNRAP. The CDR3 is 12 amino acids.

The chain carries TRBV28 and TRBJ2-5; maybe TRBD1 (6 bases). The J call is uncertain, as TRBJ2-7 better fits the DNA end. The CDR3 has 12 residues. The germline V gene encodes CDR1 MDHEN and CDR2 SYDVKM. CDR3 nucleotide sequence: TGTGCCAGCAGTGCCACAGGGTTCGAGCAGTACTTC. Residues: CASSATGFEQYF.

The chain has TRBV6-1 and TRBJ1-4; D remains unclear. In germline, CDR1 is MNHNS, CDR2 SASEGT. With 6 bases removed from V and 0 bases from J, the gap between germline ends came to 5 bases. The CDR3 contains 13 residues. The DNA for the CDR3 is TGTGCCAGCAGATCTGCAACTAATGAAAAACTGTTTTTT. This encodes CASRSATNEKLFF.

The rearrangement links TRBV27 to TRBJ2-1; the match to TRBD2 covers 11 bases. CDR1 and CDR2 (germline): MNHEY, SMNVEV (reference sequence). V gave up 5 bases and J gave up 4 bases; unmatched junction bases: 4. The CDR3 runs to 15 residues. The CDR3 nucleotides read TGTGCCAGCAGTAGAGGACTAGCGGGTTACAATGAGCAGTTCTTC. Protein product: CASSRGLAGYNEQFF.

The V gene is TRBV6-5, the J gene TRBJ1-1; weak D call: TRBD1 (5 bases). The V end lost 6 bases, the J end lost 7 bases, and 12 bases lay between the germline ends. CDR3 length: 12 amino acids. Looked up from germline, CDR1 is MNHEY and CDR2 is SVGAGI. The CDR3 here is CASRPTGGEAFF. The DNA for the CDR3 is TGTGCCAGCAGACCGACGGGGGGTGAAGCTTTCTTT.

V is TRBV7-9 and J is TRBJ2-7; 7 bases match TRBD2. From germline, CDR1 is SEHNR and CDR2 FQNEAQ (reference sequence). The CDR3 is 13 amino acids. The ends lost 3 bases at V and 11 bases at J; junction bases unmatched: 10. CDR3 loop: CASSFGLEGTKYF. The CDR3 nucleotides read TGTGCCAGCAGCTTCGGACTAGAAGGGACGAAGTACTTC.

The J gene is TRBJ1-2, the V gene TRBV4-1; D unclear. The CDR3 spans 13 residues. The V end was cut by 1 base, the J end by 5 bases, with 8 bases between. Germline V gives CDR1 MGHRA, CDR2 YSYEKL. For the CDR3, the DNA is TGCGCCAGCAGCCAAGTTTCCGAGTATGGCTACACCTTC. This codes for CASSQVSEYGYTF.

This clone was recorded only once. V is TRBV27 and J is TRBJ1-5; a possible D gene is TRBD1 (6 bases). Germline CDR1 MNHEY, CDR2 SMNVEV (reference sequence). The length of the CDR3 is 16 residues. Trimming left V 0 bases short and J 7 bases short, with 16 bases between. The CDR3 DNA reads as TGTGCCAGCAGTTTATCTAGGACTCCGGGACAACAGCCCCAGCATTTT. Its protein product is CASSLSRTPGQQPQHF.

V usage is TRBV2 and J usage is TRBJ1-6; D remains ambiguous. In germline, CDR1 is SNHLY, CDR2 FYNNEI. The CDR3 runs 14 residues. V was shortened by 5 bases and J by 4 bases, with 9 bases between the two germline ends. The CDR3 nucleotides are TGTGCCAGCAGTATTGAGGGTTATAATTCACCCCTCCACTTT. This codes for CASSIEGYNSPLHF.

This chain links TRBV6-5 with TRBJ1-2; the D gene is possibly TRBD1 (6 bases). Trimming pared 7 bases from V and 0 bases from J, leaving 12 bases between. The germline V gene encodes CDR1 MNHEY and CDR2 SVGAGI. This CDR3 comprises 14 residues. The CDR3 DNA reads as TGTGCCAGCATCCCCTGGACAGCTAACTATGGCTACACCTTC. It yields the protein CASIPWTANYGYTF.

The V and J genes are TRBV9 and TRBJ2-3, with 10 bases identical to TRBD2. With V trimmed by 0 bases and J by 4 bases, 5 bases remained unmatched. Germline V gene data show CDR1 as SGDLS and CDR2 as YYNGEE. The CDR3 sequence is 16 residues long. CDR3: CASSVGLAGAADTQYF. In nucleotides, the CDR3 is TGTGCCAGCAGCGTAGGGCTAGCGGGAGCCGCAGATACGCAGTATTTT.

This clone was recorded only once. This chain links TRBV24-1 with TRBJ2-1; D call uncertain. Trimming left V 3 bases short and J 5 bases short, with 7 bases between. Germline V lookup: CDR1 KGHDR, CDR2 SFDVKD. This CDR3 comprises 13 residues. Here the CDR3 DNA reads TGTGCCACCAGTGATAACCGGGACAATGAGCAGTTCTTC. Protein: CATSDNRDNEQFF.

This clone occurred a few times. V is TRBV12-5 and J is TRBJ2-1; TRBD1 might be the D (6 bases). The CDR3 has 15 residues. Trimming pared 2 bases from V and 5 bases from J, leaving 13 bases between. CDR1 is LGHNT and CDR2 is FRNRAP in the germline V gene. CDR3: CASGLIIQGHNEQFF. DNA of the CDR3: TGTGCTAGTGGTTTGATAATACAGGGCCACAATGAGCAGTTCTTC. Filled out from reference TRBV12-5 and TRBJ2-1, the complete variable domain reads DARVTQTPRHKVTEMGQEVTMRCQPILGHNTVFWYRQTMMQGLELLAYFRNRAPLDDSGMPKDRFSAEMPDATLATLKIQPSEPRDSAVYFCASGLIIQGHNEQFFGPGTRLTVL.

The chain links TRBV7-9 to TRBJ1-1; D is unclear. Trimming stripped 1 base from V and 2 bases from J, with 14 bases between. This CDR3 comprises 16 residues. CDR1 and CDR2 (germline): SEHNR, FQNEAQ (reference sequence). In DNA, the CDR3 is TGTGCCAGCAGCTTAGTGAGAGGCTTGAGTAACACTGAAGCTTTCTTT. This codes for CASSLVRGLSNTEAFF.

This chain joins TRBV12-3 or TRBV12-4 and TRBJ1-1; D remains unclear. Trimming removed 3 bases at V and 7 bases at J, with 9 bases between. CDR3 length: 12 residues. CDR3 nucleotides: TGTGCCAGCAGTTTGAGAGGGATTGAAGCTTTCTTT. It specifies CASSLRGIEAFF.

CDR3 sequence reads: CASSLIGGSITDTQYF. CDR3 nucleotides: TGTGCCAGCAGCTTGATTGGGGGGAGTATCACAGATACGCAGTATTTT. The rearrangement joins TRBV5-6 to TRBJ2-3, with TRBD2 as a possible D gene (6 bases). The CDR3 is made up of 16 amino acids. Germline CDR1 reads SGHDT; CDR2 reads YYEEEE. V was trimmed by 1 base and J by 2 bases, leaving 14 bases between them. The entire variable domain, with the rest obtained from reference TRBV5-6 and TRBJ2-3, is as follows: DAGVTQSPTHLIKTRGQQVTLRCSPKSGHDTVSWYQQALGQGPQFIFQYYEEEERQRGNFPDRFSGHQFPNYSSELNVNALLLGDSALYLCASSLIGGSITDTQYFGPGTRLTVL.